The 2 T cell receptor beta chains in this list originate from one sample, sequenced in a study of T cell responses to AZD1222 COVID-19 vaccine. Assay: immunoSEQ multiplex PCR; the TCRdb copy retains only in-frame clones and omits some. Of approximately 100,000 clones in the sample, about nine tenths were seen once. The source was peripheral blood, collected 28 days after the second AZD1222 dose. Receptors were obtained from an adult who received the AZD1222 COVID-19 vaccine.

This chain uses TRBV2 with TRBJ1-6; D is ambiguous. The germline V gene has CDR1 SNHLY and CDR2 FYNNEI. This CDR3 has 13 residues. V dropped 4 bases and J dropped 6 bases, with 7 bases sitting between them. For the CDR3, the DNA is TGTGCCAGCAGTGTCAAATTTAATTCACCCCTCCACTTT. The encoded protein is CASSVKFNSPLHF.

The table lists this clone with a few counts. V gene TRBV5-1 combines with J gene TRBJ2-1; perhaps D is TRBD1 or TRBD2 (5 bases each). CDR1 SGHRS and CDR2 YFSETQ come from the germline V gene. V lost 8 bases and J lost 6, with 18 bases in between. CDR3 length equals 14 residues. The CDR3 here is CASGGGFGVNEQFF. CDR3 DNA sequence: TGCGCCAGTGGGGGTGGATTTGGGGTCAATGAGCAGTTCTTC.